These 3 T cell receptor beta chains were sequenced from one sample in a study of T cell responses to AZD1222 COVID-19 vaccine. TCRdb's copy holds only in-frame clones and misses some; the assay was immunoSEQ multiplex PCR. This table has more than 80,000 clones, roughly nine tenths appearing once. The specimen was peripheral blood, collected 28 days after the second AZD1222 dose. The receptors stem from an adult who received the AZD1222 COVID-19 vaccine.

V gene TRBV5-1 combines with J gene TRBJ2-3; unclear D gene. Trimming removed 8 bases at V and 6 bases at J, with 19 bases between. Germline CDR1 reads SGHRS; CDR2 reads YFSETQ. The CDR3 consists of 14 residues. The CDR3 sequence is CASTPGFSGDTQYF. CDR3 coding DNA: TGCGCCAGTACCCCGGGCTTCTCGGGTGATACGCAGTATTTT.

The V call is TRBV6-5, the J call TRBJ2-6; D ambiguous. V was cut by 6 bases and J by 0 bases, with 9 bases left in between. The CDR3 consists of 15 residues. The V gene's germline CDR1 is MNHEY and CDR2 SVGAGI. The CDR3 DNA reads as TGTGCCAGCAGCGCCGGAATCTCTGGGGCCAACGTCCTGACTTTC. This codes for CASSAGISGANVLTF.

The chain combines TRBV5-1 with TRBJ2-3; weak D call: TRBD1 (5 bases). V lost 4 bases and J 3 bases, leaving 21 bases between the germline ends. Germline V gene sequence: CDR1 SGHRS, CDR2 YFSETQ. The CDR3 covers 17 residues. Here the CDR3 DNA reads TGCGCCAGCAGCCTATTGACAGAGGTCTTAGGGACAGATACGCAGTATTTT. Translating gives CASSLLTEVLGTDTQYF.